These T cell receptor beta chains were read from a single sample in a study of vaccination and CD4 T cells after COVID-19. TCRdb processed the PCR reads anew with MiXCR; each CDR3 protein has one entry. Altogether approximately 10,000 distinct CDR3 sequences are present, approximately 61% being singletons, with the ten largest covering approximately 9.1%. The antigens these receptors bind are not known. Specimen: CD4+ T cells from blood, cultured in vitro. The receptors here all came from a human donor who had recovered from COVID-19. Each CDR3 is given with its conserved first and last residue. A D gene is named only where the DNA matches it firmly. A row's size may be missing; if present it is once, few, many or a size class.

.,.,TRBJ2-7,TRBV28,TGTGCCAGCAGTTTTATTGGGAAGGGACGGTACGAGCAGTACTTC,CASSFIGKGRYEQYF
.,TRBD1,TRBJ1-1,TRBV19,TGTGCCAGTGGACCATCCGGGACAGGGAGTGACGAAGCTTTCTTT,CASGPSGTGSDEAFF
.,.,TRBJ1-5,TRBV28,TGTGCCAGCAGTTTAGGGCGTGAGGGCCCCCAGCATTTT,CASSLGREGPQHF
.,TRBD1,TRBJ2-2,TRBV24-1,TGTGCCACCAGTACAGGGGGCGCAACCGGGGAGCTGTTTTTT,CATSTGGATGELFF
.,TRBD1,TRBJ1-5,TRBV18,TGTGCCAGCTCACCTTATCGGGCGGACAGGGCGGGTGGCAATCAGCCCCAGCATTTT,CASSPYRADRAGGNQPQHF
.,TRBD2,TRBJ2-7,TRBV7-9,TGTGCCAGCAGCTTAAAGCCTAGCGGGAGTGAACGTTGGGGCTACTACGAGCAGTACTTC,CASSLKPSGSERWGYYEQYF
.,.,TRBJ2-2,TRBV11-2,TGTGCCAGCACCTTGGCGGGACACCTGAACACCGGGGAGCTGTTTTTT,CASTLAGHLNTGELFF
.,TRBD1,TRBJ1-5,TRBV20-1,TGCAGTGCTAGAGATGAGGAGGGGACAGGGGGATGGTTCGAAAGCAATCAGCCCCAGCATTTT,CSARDEEGTGGWFESNQPQHF
.,.,TRBJ1-4,TRBV2,TGTGCCAGCAGACCTCAAACAAGGGAAAAACTGTTTTTT,CASRPQTREKLFF
.,.,TRBJ2-5,TRBV5-4,TGTGCCAGCAGCTTCGGAGGGATTAGGGCTAGTGAAGAGACCCAGTACTTC,CASSFGGIRASEETQYF
.,.,TRBJ2-4,TRBV20-1,TGCAGTGCTAGAGACCTCAGGACCCCACTAGCCAAAAACATTCAGTACTTC,CSARDLRTPLAKNIQYF
.,.,TRBJ2-5,TRBV6-2/TRBV6-3,TGTGCCAGCAGTTACCGTGGGTCTGGGGCCCAGTACTTC,CASSYRGSGAQYF
.,.,TRBJ2-2,TRBV19,TGTGCCAGTAGTAGACAGGCTGAGCTGTTTTTT,CASSRQAELFF
.,TRBD2,TRBJ2-1,TRBV5-4,TGTGCCAGCAGCTCACGGACTAGCGGTATCTACAATGAGCAGTTCTTC,CASSSRTSGIYNEQFF
.,.,TRBJ1-1,TRBV2,TGTGCCAGCAGTGCAAAGGGAATGAACACTGAAGCTTTCTTT,CASSAKGMNTEAFF
.,.,TRBJ2-7,TRBV28,TGTGCCAGCAGTCTCCTTACAGGGATCAACGAGCAGTACTTC,CASSLLTGINEQYF
.,TRBD1,TRBJ2-5,TRBV27,TGTGCCAGCAGCCCAGGGGGTATTCGATCGGGCTCGAAACGCTTTAGAGAGACCCAGTACTTC,CASSPGGIRSGSKRFRETQYF
.,.,TRBJ1-6,TRBV30,TGTGCCTGGTACCCAACAGGACGGCTAAATTCACCCCTCCACTTT,CAWYPTGRLNSPLHF
.,.,TRBJ1-1,TRBV9,TGTGCCAGCAGCACTCAGTTGAACACTGAAGCTTTCTTT,CASSTQLNTEAFF
.,TRBD1,TRBJ2-1,TRBV7-9,TGTGCCAGCAGCTTAGAGGGTGACAGGGGTCTCGATGAGCAGTTCTTC,CASSLEGDRGLDEQFF
medium-sized,.,TRBJ1-1,TRBV5-1,TGCGCCAGCAGCTTGGCTCTGGGGGGGAACACTGAAGCTTTCTTT,CASSLALGGNTEAFF
.,TRBD2,TRBJ2-7,TRBV6-2/TRBV6-3,TGTGCCAGCAGTTACGGGGGCCTTGATGGCGGGAGGGCCAAGGAGCAGTACTTC,CASSYGGLDGGRAKEQYF
.,.,TRBJ1-5,TRBV20-1,TGCAGTGCTATCTGGGGCGGTCAGCCCCAGCATTTT,CSAIWGGQPQHF
.,TRBD2,TRBJ2-5,TRBV5-4,TGTACCAGCAGCTTGGGGGGGAGCCAAGAGACCCAGTACTTC,CTSSLGGSQETQYF
.,.,TRBJ2-3,TRBV14,TGTGCCAGCAGCCGCTTCGACACAGATACGCAGTATTTT,CASSRFDTDTQYF
large,.,TRBJ1-5,TRBV25-1,TGTGCCAGCAGCAGGCCAGGCTTCAATCAGCCCCAGCATTTT,CASSRPGFNQPQHF
.,TRBD1,TRBJ1-5,TRBV20-1,TGCAGTGCTAGTCGGGACAGGGGATATTGGACCCAGCATTTT,CSASRDRGYWTQHF
.,.,TRBJ1-6,TRBV7-2,TGTGCCAGCAGCTTTCTTAATTCACCCCTCCACTTT,CASSFLNSPLHF
.,TRBD2,TRBJ2-2,TRBV5-6,TGTGCCAGCAGCTTAGGACTAGCGGGAGGGACTAGATCGAACACCGGGGAGCTGTTTTTT,CASSLGLAGGTRSNTGELFF
.,TRBD2,TRBJ2-3,TRBV20-1,TGCAGTGCTAGAGCGGGACTAGCGGGGATCACAGATACGCAGTATTTT,CSARAGLAGITDTQYF
.,.,TRBJ1-1,TRBV2,TGTGCCAGCAGTGAAGCGGGGGGCATGGCTTTCTTT,CASSEAGGMAFF
.,.,TRBJ2-5,TRBV28,TGTGCCAGCAGCTGGGGAGGTGGGGAGACCCAGTACTTC,CASSWGGGETQYF
few,TRBD2,TRBJ2-3,TRBV7-3,TGTGCCAGCAGCTCTAGCGGGGCTGGAGATACGCAGTATTTT,CASSSSGAGDTQYF
.,.,TRBJ2-2,TRBV6-1,TGTGCCAGCAGGGGTCCGAAAGCGAACACCGGGGAGCTGTTTTTT,CASRGPKANTGELFF
.,TRBD2,TRBJ2-3,TRBV5-1,TGCGCCAGCAGCCCCTTTCTAGCGGGAGGGACAGATACGCAGTATTTT,CASSPFLAGGTDTQYF
.,.,TRBJ1-3,TRBV6-1,TGTGCCAGCAGTGAACCAGGGGTTGGTGGAAACACCATATATTTT,CASSEPGVGGNTIYF
.,.,TRBJ1-5,TRBV7-2,TGTGCCAGCAGCTCAAGGGGAGAGCAGCCCCAGCATTTT,CASSSRGEQPQHF
.,.,TRBJ1-4,TRBV6-5,TGTGCCAGCAGTTACTCGCACAGGGCAGAGGAAAAACTGTTTTTT,CASSYSHRAEEKLFF
.,.,TRBJ2-2,TRBV7-2,TGTGCCAGCAGCTTAGCAGGATCCACCGGGGAGCTGTTTTTT,CASSLAGSTGELFF
.,.,TRBJ2-2,TRBV6-4,TGTGCCAGCAGTGACACTCATCCAGCGAACACCGGGGAGCTGTTTTTT,CASSDTHPANTGELFF
.,.,TRBJ1-6,TRBV2,TGTGCCAGCAGTGTCAGGGCGAATAATTCACCCCTCCACTTT,CASSVRANNSPLHF
once,.,TRBJ2-6,TRBV19,TGTGCCAGTAGTATTTTAGGGGGCTCTGGGGCCAACGTCCTGACTTTC,CASSILGGSGANVLTF
few,.,TRBJ2-5,TRBV7-2,TGTGCCAGCAGCTTACCAGGGTTTAGGGAGACCCAGTACTTC,CASSLPGFRETQYF
few,.,TRBJ1-1,TRBV25-1,TGTGCCAGCAGTGAGCAGGGAGGCTGGAACACTGAAGCTTTCTTT,CASSEQGGWNTEAFF